These 17 T cell receptor beta chains were all obtained from the same sample, sequenced in a study of blood T cells in healthy people across ages. A second PCR of 7 to 11 cycles used a sample-barcoded 5' primer and a J-beta primer mix. TCRdb recomputed calls from the 5' RACE reads with MiXCR, one row per CDR3 protein. This sample has about 1 million distinct CDR3 sequences, with 45% found just once. The sequenced material came from blood. The receptors were gathered from a woman aged 55-69 years in good health.

This sequence joins TRBV27 and TRBJ2-5; 11 bases match TRBD2. J was trimmed by 5 bases and V by 6 bases; bases with no gene match: 11. In germline, CDR1 is MNHEY, CDR2 SMNVEV (reference sequence). This CDR3 region has 16 residues. The CDR3 sequence: CASSLTSGSVVETQYF. CDR3 DNA: TGTGCCAGCAGCCTTACTAGCGGGAGTGTCGTGGAGACCCAGTACTTC.

The V gene is TRBV5-1, the J gene TRBJ2-1; TRBD1 might be the D (6 bases). Germline V gene lookup returns CDR1 SGHRS and CDR2 YFSETQ. Trimming removed 0 bases at V and 2 bases at J, with 9 bases between. The CDR3 consists of 15 residues. The CDR3, as DNA: TGCGCCAGCAGCTTGGAAGGACAGACCTACAATGAGCAGTTCTTC. Amino acids: CASSLEGQTYNEQFF.

The V gene is TRBV27, the J gene TRBJ2-4; D gene uncertain. CDR1 and CDR2 (germline): MNHEY, SMNVEV (reference sequence). CDR3 length: 14 amino acids. Trimming took off 4 bases at V and 0 bases at J, with 7 bases between the two ends. The DNA for the CDR3 is TGTGCCAGCAGTTCACGACTAGCCAAAAACATTCAGTACTTC. Translated, it gives CASSSRLAKNIQYF.

This clonotype was observed at least ten times. V and J are TRBV7-2 and TRBJ1-4; D remains ambiguous. Germline lookup yields CDR1 SGHTA and CDR2 FQGNSA. V was trimmed by 5 bases and J by 0 bases, leaving 10 bases between them. CDR3 length: 15 amino acids. CDR3 nucleotide sequence: TGTGCCAGCAGCCTCAAAGAAGCAACTAATGAAAAACTGTTTTTT. Translation gives CASSLKEATNEKLFF.

Notes on this clonotype: A junction boundary mismatches the germline segment, possibly from a read error. The chain links TRBV5-1 to TRBJ2-1, with TRBD1 identical over 9 bases. The CDR3 is 15 amino acids. The germline CDR1 and CDR2 sequences are SGHRS and YFSETQ. The CDR3 DNA is TGCGCCGGCAGCCCCGGGACAGGGATCGTCAATGAGCAGTTCTTC. It translates to CAGSPGTGIVNEQFF.

This clonotype turned up a few times. The V gene is TRBV18, the J gene TRBJ2-1; D remains unclear. The CDR3 is 15 residues long. Germline lookup yields CDR1 KGHSH and CDR2 LQKENI. The V gene lost 3 bases and the J gene lost 2 bases, with 11 bases spanning the gap. DNA of the CDR3: TGTGCCAGCTCACCGCCGGCCTCGCCCTACAATGAGCAGTTCTTC. This gives the protein CASSPPASPYNEQFF.

This chain joins TRBV5-1 and TRBJ2-4; D ambiguous. The J call may be mistaken, given a closer DNA end match to TRBJ2-7. Germline-derived CDR1 and CDR2 are SGHRS and YFSETQ. The CDR3 contains 16 residues. CDR3 sequence: CASSLADPVPTYEQYF. Written as DNA, the CDR3 is TGCGCCAGCAGCTTGGCAGATCCGGTCCCAACCTACGAGCAGTACTTC.

This chain uses TRBV30 with TRBJ1-1, with D possibly matching TRBD1 (6 bases). V gave up 2 bases and J gave up 4 bases, with 11 bases separating them. The CDR3 runs to 13 residues. Germline-derived CDR1 and CDR2 are GTSNPN and SVGIG (reference sequence). As DNA, the CDR3 is TGTGCCTGGAGTCGGTCGGGGGCCACTGAAGCTTTCTTT. This translates into CAWSRSGATEAFF.

The V and J genes are TRBV11-3 and TRBJ2-3; possibly TRBD1 for D (6 bases). The CDR3 is made up of 13 amino acids. CDR1 is SGHNT, CDR2 YENEEA, per germline. Trimming pared 5 bases from V and 11 bases from J, leaving 17 bases between. Here the CDR3 reads CASSDSRGSRQYF. The CDR3 nucleotides are TGTGCCAGCAGCGACTCAAGGGGGTCCCGGCAGTATTTT.

Turning to this clonotype: The junction and the germline gene differ at one end; a read error may be behind it. The CDR3 DNA follows: TGCGGTGCTCGACTAGCGGGAGACTACAATGAGCAGTTCTTC. Its translation: CGARLAGDYNEQFF. The chain couples TRBV20-1 to TRBJ2-1, with 12 bases fitting TRBD2. The CDR3 sequence is 14 residues long. Germline lookup yields CDR1 DFQATT and CDR2 SNEGSKA (reference sequence).

V is TRBV28 and J is TRBJ2-3; 10 bases are a match to TRBD2. The ends lost 1 base at V and 10 bases at J; junction bases unmatched: 17. This CDR3 is 18 amino acids long. Per germline, CDR1 MDHEN and CDR2 SYDVKM. CDR3: CASSLSPPRSGRAGPQYF. CDR3 coding DNA: TGTGCCAGCAGTTTATCCCCCCCGCGAAGCGGGAGGGCCGGTCCGCAGTATTTT.

This clonotype came up a few times. The chain recombines TRBV5-6 with TRBJ2-7; D remains ambiguous. Germline-derived CDR1 and CDR2 are SGHDT and YYEEEE. V shed 3 bases and J shed 7 bases, with 14 bases lying between them. This CDR3 is built from 13 residues. The CDR3 reads CASSSRLYNEQYF. In DNA form, the CDR3 reads TGTGCCAGCAGCTCTAGATTGTACAATGAGCAGTACTTC.

This chain connects TRBV15 to TRBJ2-5, with D perhaps matching TRBD1 (6 bases). Germline values: CDR1 LNHNV, CDR2 YYDKDF (reference sequence). The length of the CDR3 is 13 residues. Trimming took 7 bases from V and 2 from J, leaving 11 bases between them. CDR3 sequence: CATKLGTQETQYF. The CDR3 DNA reads TGTGCCACCAAACTCGGGACACAAGAGACCCAGTACTTC.

There are a few counts of this clonotype. The chain employs TRBV29-1 and TRBJ1-2; tentative D call: TRBD1 (6 bases). In germline, CDR1 is SQVTM, CDR2 ANQGSEA. Trimming removed 4 bases at V and 4 bases at J, with 16 bases between. CDR3 length equals 14 residues. The DNA of the CDR3 is TGCAGCGTTGGGGTGGGGGCGCGCAGCTATGGCTACACCTTC. Amino acid sequence: CSVGVGARSYGYTF.

The chain is built from TRBV5-1 and TRBJ2-1; TRBD2 aligns across 11 bases. This CDR3 comprises 16 residues. V lost 5 bases, J lost 4 bases, and 8 bases stayed unmatched. Germline CDR1 and CDR2: SGHRS and YFSETQ. DNA of the CDR3: TGCGCCAGCAGAAATCTAGCGGGAGGAGGATACAATGAGCAGTTCTTC. Its translation: CASRNLAGGGYNEQFF.

V is TRBV4-2 and J is TRBJ2-7; D may correspond to TRBD1 or TRBD2 (5 bases each). This CDR3 is 16 amino acids long. The V end lost 3 bases, the J end lost 0 bases, and 15 bases lay between the germline ends. Germline CDR1 reads LGHNA; CDR2 reads YNFKEQ. CDR3 bases: TGTGCCAGCAGCCAGGGCCGGGACGGTAGCTCCTACGAGCAGTACTTC. Translated, it gives CASSQGRDGSSYEQYF.

V is TRBV11-3 and J is TRBJ2-2, with 7 bases aligning to TRBD1. Germline V gene sequence: CDR1 SGHNT, CDR2 YENEEA. V was clipped by 5 bases and J by 0 bases; unmatched bases: 9. The CDR3 is made up of 17 amino acids. The CDR3 DNA reads as TGTGCCAGCAGCACCTACAGGGGCCCCGCGAACACCGGGGAGCTGTTTTTT. Translating it yields CASSTYRGPANTGELFF.